The 5 T cell receptor beta chains listed next were all sequenced from one sample in a study of preoperative IRX-2 immunotherapy in early breast cancer. The method was immunoSEQ multiplex PCR; TCRdb's version includes in-frame clones alone and lacks a portion of them. In the table there are around 30,000 clones, 70% to 85% of which are singletons. The treatment is: preoperative locoregional IRX-2 cytokine immunotherapy. The specimen was taken from a patient treated with IRX-2 immunotherapy. Receptor source: a human donor with breast cancer.

This clone was counted a single time. The chain has TRBV14 and TRBJ2-5; weak D call: TRBD2 (5 bases). V was trimmed by 2 bases and J by 1 base, leaving 14 bases between them. Germline CDR1 is SGHDN and CDR2 is FVKESK. This CDR3 region has 16 residues. CDR3 bases: TGTGCCAGCAGCCAACTTGGCCGGGGTGTCCAAGAGACCCAGTACTTC. As protein: CASSQLGRGVQETQYF.

This sequence joins TRBV30 and TRBJ2-1; 12 bases match TRBD2. Germline values: CDR1 GTSNPN, CDR2 SVGIG (reference sequence). V lost 2 bases and J lost 4; bases outside the gene matches: 3. CDR3 size: 15 residues. In nucleotides, the CDR3 is TGTGCCTGGAGTATAACTAGCGGGGGGTACAATGAGCAGTTCTTC. Encoded protein: CAWSITSGGYNEQFF.

DNA for the CDR3: TGTGCCAGCAGGTCCTGGGGTCAGGGCACAGATACGCAGTATTTT. Protein: CASRSWGQGTDTQYF. The chain combines TRBV11-3 with TRBJ2-3; D is unresolved. The V end was cut by 6 bases, the J end by 1 base, with 14 bases between. CDR3 size: 15 residues. CDR1 is SGHNT, CDR2 YENEEA, per germline.

This clone showed up just once. J is TRBJ2-7 and V is TRBV6-8; weak D call: TRBD2 (5 bases). The V gene lost 9 bases and the J gene lost 5 bases, with 20 bases spanning the gap. Germline V gene lookup returns CDR1 MNHGY and CDR2 SAAAGT. The CDR3 runs to 14 residues. The chain's CDR3 is CASTPGELLHEQYF. The CDR3 bases are TGTGCCAGTACCCCCGGGGAGCTTCTCCACGAGCAGTACTTC.

This clone has only one observation. This sequence joins TRBV18 and TRBJ2-7; 12 positions agree with TRBD1. This CDR3 is built from 14 residues. Germline V gene data show CDR1 as KGHSH and CDR2 as LQKENI. V was clipped by 4 bases and J by 5 bases; unmatched bases: 3. CDR3 sequence (DNA): TGTGCCAGCTCACATGGGGACAGGGGGCACGAGCAGTACTTC. Amino acids: CASSHGDRGHEQYF.